This T cell receptor (beta chain) was recovered during a study of T cell responses to AZD1222 COVID-19 vaccine. General study results and limits: The peak T cell response came first, and repertoires were sampled only after it. Clonal diversity may have been underestimated, and the donors were mostly white British, with more females than males. Nearly half of the spike-specific TCRs reportedly recognize variant regions that carry no mutations. Only five to seven AZD1222 recipients were seropositive at baseline.

Produced via immunoSEQ multiplex PCR; TCRdb's table is partial and in-frame only. This table has approximately 120,000 clones, 75% to 90% appearing once. With respect to this clone: What it binds is unknown.

The CDR3 spans 15 residues. The V end lost 5 bases, the J end lost 3 bases, and 16 bases lay between the germline ends. Germline loops: CDR1 SEHNR, CDR2 FQNEAQ (reference sequence). Source: peripheral blood, taken on day 0 of MenACWY control vaccination. This clonotype originated in an adult in good health. V usage is TRBV7-9 and J usage is TRBJ1-1; D ambiguous. CDR3 amino acids: CASSPPGQFHTEAFF. The CDR3 bases are TGTGCCAGCAGCCCCCCCGGGCAGTTCCACACTGAAGCTTTCTTT.